Listed below are T cell receptor beta chains from one sample, sequenced in a study of T-cell reconstitution after alpha-beta-depleted transplantation in children. From the PCR reads, TCRdb called clonotypes with MiXCR, one entry per CDR3 protein. This table holds some 590,000 distinct CDR3 sequences, more than 9% found once. The sequences come from PBMCs from the stem cell graft donor, collected from the stem cell graft. All receptors derive from a human donor who donated a stem cell graft to a child with acute myeloid leukemia. Each CDR3 is given with its conserved first and last residue. The order of the fields is D gene, clone size, V gene, J gene, CDR3 DNA, CDR3 protein. D genes are given only for firm matches. The listing skips clone size in some rows; elsewhere it reads once, few, many or a size class.

TRBD2,-,TRBV7-8,TRBJ2-4,TGTGCCAGCAGCGCCGGACTAGCGGGAGTGGGAGCCAAAAACATTCAGTACTTC,CASSAGLAGVGAKNIQYF
TRBD2,-,TRBV30,TRBJ2-2,TGTGCCTTAGGGACTAGCGGGTTTCTCCCCGGGGAGCTGTTTTTT,CALGTSGFLPGELFF
TRBD1,-,TRBV30,TRBJ2-6,TGTGCCTGGAGTGCTCCGGGACAGTCCTCTGGGGCCAACGTCCTGACTTTC,CAWSAPGQSSGANVLTF
-,-,TRBV5-8,TRBJ2-6,TGTGCCAGCAGCTTGGTGTTGGGGTCTGGGGCCAACGTCCTGACTTTC,CASSLVLGSGANVLTF
-,-,TRBV27,TRBJ1-2,TGTGCCAGCAGACAGACCGGTAGCGGCTACACCTTC,CASRQTGSGYTF
TRBD1,few,TRBV9,TRBJ2-1,TGTGCCAGCAGCGGCGGGACAGGGGGCGTTGGCGGGATGAATGAGCAGTTCTTC,CASSGGTGGVGGMNEQFF
TRBD2,many,TRBV12-3/TRBV12-4,TRBJ2-7,TGTGCCAGCAGTTTAAGCGGGAGTCGATACGAGCAGTACTTC,CASSLSGSRYEQYF
-,few,TRBV12-3/TRBV12-4,TRBJ2-2,TGTGCCAGCAGTTTAGCGACGGCGGCCGGGTGGACCGGGGAGCTGTTTTTT,CASSLATAAGWTGELFF
TRBD1,-,TRBV5-1,TRBJ2-5,TGCGCCAGCAGCTTGAGGCCTATCCGGGCAGGGGGCTTACAAGAGACCCAGTACTTC,CASSLRPIRAGGLQETQYF
TRBD2,many,TRBV29-1,TRBJ2-1,TGCAGCGTTGTTAGCGGGAGAGTAAAGAGTGAGCAGTTCTTC,CSVVSGRVKSEQFF
-,many,TRBV20-1,TRBJ2-4,TGCAGTGCTAGTGTAGACCTAAACATTCAGTACTTC,CSASVDLNIQYF
-,-,TRBV6-5,TRBJ2-4,TGTGCCAGCAGTTACTCTAGGAGGGCCATGACCAAAAACATTCAGTACTTC,CASSYSRRAMTKNIQYF
-,few,TRBV29-1,TRBJ2-7,TGCAGCGTTCAGGTCTCCTACGAGCAGTACTTC,CSVQVSYEQYF
-,few,TRBV6-1,TRBJ2-3,TGTGCCAGCAGCGCTACGACTAGGGGTACGCAGTATTTT,CASSATTRGTQYF
-,-,TRBV12-3/TRBV12-4,TRBJ1-3,TGTGCCAGCGGGGGTGCAGGAAACACCATATATTTT,CASGGAGNTIYF
TRBD2,many,TRBV7-2,TRBJ2-3,TGTGCCAGCAGCTGGCGGAGCGGGAGGGTTACAGATACGCAGTATTTT,CASSWRSGRVTDTQYF
-,-,TRBV20-1,TRBJ1-2,TGCAGTGCTAACCGGGGAGGGTCGGTGGGGAACTATGGCTACACCTTC,CSANRGGSVGNYGYTF
TRBD2,many,TRBV18,TRBJ2-1,TGTGCCAGCTCACAGGGAGGGGATGAGCAGTTCTTC,CASSQGGDEQFF
TRBD2,few,TRBV7-2,TRBJ2-2,TGTGCCAGCAGCTCCTCGGGACTAGCGAACACCGGGGAGCTGTTTTTT,CASSSSGLANTGELFF
-,-,TRBV4-3,TRBJ1-2,TGCGCCAGCAGCCAAGAACGAGACAGGTTTTATGGCTACACCTTC,CASSQERDRFYGYTF
TRBD2,many,TRBV12-3/TRBV12-4,TRBJ2-7,TGTGCCAGCAGTCTCTCCGATGGACTAGCGGGAACCTACGAGCAGTACTTC,CASSLSDGLAGTYEQYF
TRBD1,many,TRBV6-1,TRBJ2-2,TGTGCCAGCCGGCGGGGACAGGCGAACACCGGGGAGCTGTTTTTT,CASRRGQANTGELFF
TRBD2,many,TRBV6-5,TRBJ2-7,TGTGCCAGCAGTTCGCTGGGACTAGCGGTGGCCCACGAGCAGTACTTC,CASSSLGLAVAHEQYF
-,many,TRBV12-3/TRBV12-4,TRBJ2-7,TGTGCCAGCAACCTTCAGGGGGGCTCCTACGAGCAGTACTTC,CASNLQGGSYEQYF
-,many,TRBV20-1,TRBJ2-4,TGCAGTGCTAGGGGCCAGGGTATCAAAAACATTCAGTACTTC,CSARGQGIKNIQYF
TRBD2,many,TRBV20-1,TRBJ2-1,TGCAGTGCTAGAGAGACTAGCGGGCAATTACAGTTCTTC,CSARETSGQLQFF
TRBD2,few,TRBV20-1,TRBJ2-3,TGCAGTGCTAGAGTCCCCCTGGCGGGAGAGAGCACAGATACGCAGTATTTT,CSARVPLAGESTDTQYF
-,-,TRBV6-1,TRBJ1-1,TGTGCCAGCACATCTGAGGCCAGGGGCACTGAAGCTTTCTTT,CASTSEARGTEAFF
-,-,TRBV7-9,TRBJ2-5,TGTGCCAGCAGCCCCACAGGACAGAAGCTTTACCAAGAGACCCAGTACTTC,CASSPTGQKLYQETQYF
-,many,TRBV5-1,TRBJ2-3,TGCGCCAGCAGCTTGAAAATAGATACGCAGTATTTT,CASSLKIDTQYF
-,many,TRBV20-1,TRBJ2-3,TGCAGTGCTAGAGATTATTTGGGGGACATTAGCACAGATACGCAGTATTTT,CSARDYLGDISTDTQYF
-,-,TRBV18,TRBJ1-3,TGTGCCAGCTCATCGGTCCCCCCGGTCGGAAACACCATATATTTT,CASSSVPPVGNTIYF
-,few,TRBV27,TRBJ2-4,TGTGCCAGCAGCCGACAGGTTTTGGGCAAAAACATTCAGTACTTC,CASSRQVLGKNIQYF
-,-,TRBV6-1,TRBJ2-3,TGTGCTACCGGGACCACCCTCACAGATACGCAGTATTTT,CATGTTLTDTQYF
-,-,TRBV30,TRBJ1-1,TGTGCCTACAGGGTCCCAGGAGAAGCTTTCTTT,CAYRVPGEAFF
-,few,TRBV19,TRBJ2-7,TGTGCCAGTAATTCCCTGGGCAGGGGCTACGAGCAGTACTTC,CASNSLGRGYEQYF
-,many,TRBV2,TRBJ2-2,TGTGCCAGCGGAAACGGGGAGCTGTTTTTT,CASGNGELFF
-,few,TRBV29-1,TRBJ1-5,TGCAGCGTTCAGGACAGAAACAATCAGCCCCAGCATTTT,CSVQDRNNQPQHF
-,many,TRBV12-3/TRBV12-4,TRBJ1-2,TGTGCCAGCAGTTCCAATACAGGGAACTATGGCTACACCTTC,CASSSNTGNYGYTF
-,many,TRBV27,TRBJ2-7,TGTGCCAGCAGTTTACAGGAGTCCTACGAGCAGTACTTC,CASSLQESYEQYF
TRBD2,-,TRBV3-1,TRBJ2-1,TGTGCCAGCAGCCAAGCTCGAATAACTAGCGAAAAGGGAATGGAGCAGTTCTTC,CASSQARITSEKGMEQFF
TRBD1,-,TRBV29-1,TRBJ2-7,TGCAGCGTTGGGGGACAGATGACTTACGAGCAGTACTTC,CSVGGQMTYEQYF
-,few,TRBV20-1,TRBJ2-5,TGCAGTGCCACCGAAAGGGTCCGCCAAGAGACCCAGTACTTC,CSATERVRQETQYF
TRBD2,many,TRBV12-3/TRBV12-4,TRBJ2-1,TGTGCCAGCAGAGAGGGACTAGAGGTCGGCAATGAGCAGTTCTTC,CASREGLEVGNEQFF
TRBD2,-,TRBV11-2,TRBJ2-1,TGTGCCAGCAGCCGAGGAACCAGACTAGCAGCCAATGAGCAGTTCTTC,CASSRGTRLAANEQFF
-,many,TRBV6-5,TRBJ2-3,TGTGCCAGCAGGATTGACAGCGAGCCTAGCACAGATACGCAGTATTTT,CASRIDSEPSTDTQYF
-,-,TRBV5-1,TRBJ2-7,TGCGCCAGCTCCACAACCCCTCGCGGAGGCTCCTACGAGCAGTACTTC,CASSTTPRGGSYEQYF
TRBD2,-,TRBV7-6,TRBJ2-3,TGTGCCAGCAGCTTAGGGAGTAGCGGGAGTCGCACAGATACGCTGTATTTT,CASSLGSSGSRTDTLYF
-,few,TRBV6-5,TRBJ2-1,TGTGCCAGCCGGTCGGGACGAGGGCAGTTCTTC,CASRSGRGQFF
TRBD1,few,TRBV6-1,TRBJ1-2,TGTGCCAGCAGCCTCGGGACAGGCGGACGATCTAACTATGGCTACACCTTC,CASSLGTGGRSNYGYTF
-,-,TRBV6-5,TRBJ2-2,TGTGCCAGCAGTTACGGGAAGGTCACCGGGGAGCTGTTTTTT,CASSYGKVTGELFF
TRBD2,-,TRBV20-1,TRBJ2-2,TGCAGTGCTAGAGGGGGGGGGACTAGCGGGAAGCGGTACACCGGGGAGCTGTTTTTT,CSARGGGTSGKRYTGELFF
-,many,TRBV29-1,TRBJ2-3,TGCAGCGTTGGAAGTGCCATGGGGAATACGCAGTATTTT,CSVGSAMGNTQYF